These T cell receptor beta chains were read from a single sample in a study of OX40 agonist ivuxolimab in advanced cancers. Profiled with immunoSEQ multiplex PCR; TCRdb holds only in-frame clones, not every one. The profile shows approximately 94,000 clones, 75% to 90% of them singletons. The sequences come from CD4+ or CD8+ T cells sorted from blood, collected in a trial of the OX40 agonist ivuxolimab. All receptors derive from an adult with an advanced solid tumor such as melanoma, head and neck, liver or kidney cancer. CDR3s include the opening cysteine and the closing phenylalanine or tryptophan. The order of the fields is clone size, D gene, J gene, V gene, CDR3 protein, CDR3 DNA. The D gene is left open where the match is weak. Clone size, where shown, is once, few, many, or a class for clones that have expanded.

NA,NA,TRBJ2-7,TRBV5-1,CASSSSGWDEQYF,TGCGCCAGCAGCTCCTCGGGGTGGGACGAGCAGTACTTC
NA,NA,TRBJ2-3,TRBV29-1,CSVGYFGAGLLNTQYF,TGCAGCGTTGGGTATTTCGGGGCGGGACTGCTTAATACGCAGTATTTT
NA,TRBD1,TRBJ2-7,TRBV15,CATSRETGLTYEQYF,TGTGCCACCAGCAGAGAGACAGGGCTTACCTACGAGCAGTACTTC
NA,NA,TRBJ2-6,TRBV6-1,CASSPQGYGANVLTF,TGTGCCAGCAGCCCACAGGGTTACGGGGCCAACGTCCTGACTTTC
NA,NA,TRBJ2-2,TRBV18,CASSPRAVTGELFF,TGTGCCAGCTCACCCAGGGCAGTGACCGGGGAGCTGTTTTTT
NA,TRBD2,TRBJ2-1,TRBV9,CASSARAGGINEQFF,TGTGCCAGCAGCGCCCGAGCGGGGGGGATCAATGAGCAGTTCTTC
NA,NA,TRBJ1-2,TRBV30,CAWSVPGGGYTF,TGTGCCTGGAGTGTACCGGGTGGTGGCTACACCTTC
NA,TRBD2,TRBJ2-5,TRBV30,CAWSVAGGRETQYF,TGTGCCTGGAGTGTAGCGGGGGGGCGGGAGACCCAGTACTTC
NA,TRBD1,TRBJ1-4,TRBV18,CASSSNQGAGEKLFF,TGTGCCAGCTCATCGAACCAGGGGGCGGGTGAAAAACTGTTTTTT
NA,TRBD1,TRBJ1-1,TRBV7-6,CASSLGQGPNEAFF,TGTGCCAGCAGCTTGGGACAGGGCCCAAATGAAGCTTTCTTT
NA,TRBD1,TRBJ1-1,TRBV10-3,CAISDSGGGKTEAFF,TGTGCCATCAGCGACTCAGGGGGCGGTAAAACTGAAGCTTTCTTT
NA,NA,TRBJ1-2,TRBV6-6,CASSIWGMDYGYTF,TGTGCCAGCAGTATCTGGGGGATGGACTATGGCTACACCTTC
NA,TRBD1,TRBJ2-7,TRBV28,CASSLMGQGGGSSYEQYF,TGTGCCAGCAGTTTAATGGGACAGGGGGGGGGAAGCTCCTACGAGCAGTACTTC
once,NA,TRBJ2-5,TRBV7-9,CASSEQPTETQYF,TGTGCCAGCAGCGAACAGCCGACGGAGACCCAGTACTTC
NA,NA,TRBJ1-2,TRBV5-6,CASSTPSYGYTF,TGTGCCAGCTCAACACCCAGCTATGGCTACACCTTC
NA,NA,TRBJ1-6,TRBV6-5,CASREVRGNSPLHF,TGTGCCAGCAGGGAGGTGAGGGGTAATTCACCCCTCCACTTT
NA,NA,TRBJ2-7,TRBV9,CASSVGAVSGEQYF,TGTGCCAGCAGCGTCGGGGCTGTCTCGGGCGAGCAGTACTTC
NA,TRBD1,TRBJ2-3,TRBV6-6,CASRERQGRGTDTQYF,TGTGCCAGCAGAGAAAGACAGGGTCGGGGCACAGATACGCAGTATTTT
NA,NA,TRBJ1-5,TRBV27,CASRLLNSNQPQHF,TGTGCCAGCAGACTATTAAATAGCAATCAGCCCCAGCATTTT
NA,NA,TRBJ1-1,TRBV30,CACRDLNTEAFF,TGTGCCTGTAGGGACCTGAACACTGAAGCTTTCTTT
NA,NA,TRBJ1-2,TRBV27,CASSLSTGYGYTF,TGTGCCAGCAGTTTATCGACCGGCTATGGCTACACCTTC
NA,NA,TRBJ2-3,TRBV4-2,CASSQVHNTDTQYF,TGTGCCAGCAGCCAAGTTCACAACACAGATACGCAGTATTTT
NA,NA,TRBJ2-2,TRBV6-1,CASHLAQNTGELFF,TGTGCCAGCCACTTAGCACAGAACACCGGGGAGCTGTTTTTT
NA,NA,TRBJ1-6,TRBV10-2,CASSESPASTYNSPLHF,TGCGCCAGCAGTGAGTCACCTGCTAGCACCTATAATTCACCCCTCCACTTT
NA,NA,TRBJ1-2,TRBV9,CASSLYPGDYGYTF,TGTGCCAGCAGTCTATACCCGGGGGACTATGGCTACACCTTC
NA,NA,TRBJ1-2,TRBV27,CASKPDSAFYGYTF,TGTGCCAGCAAACCGGACAGCGCATTCTATGGCTACACCTTC
NA,TRBD2,TRBJ2-2,TRBV5-1,CASRASREGRTGELFF,TGCGCCAGCAGGGCCTCGCGGGAGGGCCGGACCGGGGAGCTGTTTTTT
NA,NA,TRBJ1-2,TRBV15,CATSRDPGDYGYTF,TGTGCCACCAGCAGAGATCCCGGGGACTATGGCTACACCTTC
NA,NA,TRBJ1-6,TRBV5-1,CASSLSPNNSPLHF,TGCGCCAGCAGCTTGTCCCCTAATAATTCACCCCTCCACTTT
once,NA,TRBJ2-1,TRBV4-2,CASSQDTSGSRYNEQFF,TGTGCCAGCAGCCAAGATACTTCTGGATCGCGATACAATGAGCAGTTCTTC
NA,TRBD1,TRBJ2-1,TRBV7-2,CASERGQGARSNNEQFF,TGTGCCAGCGAGCGAGGACAGGGGGCGAGGTCCAACAATGAGCAGTTCTTC
once,NA,TRBJ1-1,TRBV5-4,CASSLRTSPTEAFF,TGTGCCAGCAGCTTGAGAACTTCTCCCACTGAAGCTTTCTTT
NA,TRBD1,TRBJ2-7,TRBV28,CASSLWGTGVGEQYF,TGTGCCAGCAGTTTATGGGGGACAGGGGTCGGCGAGCAGTACTTC
NA,NA,TRBJ1-2,TRBV27,CASSFREGGGYTF,TGTGCCAGCAGTTTCAGAGAGGGTGGCGGCTACACCTTC
NA,TRBD2,TRBJ2-3,TRBV11-2,CASSLPIREGRGDTQYF,TGTGCCAGCAGCCTACCCATCCGGGAGGGCCGGGGGGATACGCAGTATTTT
NA,NA,TRBJ2-5,TRBV25-1,CASSEGGIGQETQYF,TGTGCCAGCAGTGAAGGGGGGATTGGACAAGAGACCCAGTACTTC
NA,TRBD1,TRBJ2-7,TRBV9,CASSVSSGQGVQEQYF,TGTGCCAGCAGCGTAAGTTCGGGACAGGGGGTTCAAGAGCAGTACTTC
NA,TRBD2,TRBJ2-1,TRBV5-1,CASSREGQVISNNEQFF,TGCGCCAGCAGCCGGGAGGGTCAGGTCATATCCAACAATGAGCAGTTCTTC
NA,NA,TRBJ2-3,TRBV7-8,CASSFSDRSTDTQYF,TGTGCCAGCAGCTTTAGTGACAGAAGCACAGATACGCAGTATTTT